This TCR beta chain emerged from a study of control samples from healthy donors and cancer patients. Germline V lookup: CDR1 MGHDK, CDR2 SYGVNS. The CDR3 loop spans 14 amino acids. With V trimmed by 8 bases and J by 3 bases, 5 bases remained unmatched. Method: immunoSEQ multiplex PCR; TCRdb's copy keeps in-frame clones and lacks some. Among some 130,000 clones listed, about 92% were seen once. This TCR was recovered from a man aged 45-60 years with head and neck cancer. This chain connects TRBV25-1 to TRBJ2-1; 9 bases fit TRBD1. The sample consisted of PBMCs. The CDR3 nucleotides are TGTGCCAGCGCCCGACAGGGGGTCTACAATGAGCAGTTCTTC. Its protein is CASARQGVYNEQFF.